Detailed here is one TCR beta chain. Profiling of TCR beta VDJ combinations and CDR3 sequences used genomic DNA as template. TCRdb re-derived calls from the reads in MiXCR, one entry per CDR3 protein. Among hundreds of thousands of distinct CDR3 sequences listed, approximately 70% were seen once. The sample originates from a study of CD8+CD57+ T cells in acquired aplastic anemia. Looking at the study overall: Roughly 3 ug was the average amount of DNA from sorted CD4+ and CD8+ cells. Healthy donor CD4+ samples were sequenced to a depth that averaged approximately 9.9 million reads.

The CDR3 spans 15 residues. Germline CDR1 reads SGHRS; CDR2 reads YFSETQ. V gave up 0 bases and J gave up 7 bases, with 17 bases separating them. Sequencing was done on a sample of sorted CD4+, CD8+, or CD8+CD57+ T cells (not recorded which) from PBMCs. The source is a human donor in good health, serving as a control. The chain has TRBV5-1 and TRBJ2-7; D possibly matches TRBD1 or TRBD2 (6 bases each). The CDR3 DNA follows: TGCGCCAGCAGCTTGGCCGCAGGGGAGGTTGGGGAGCAGTACTTC. This codes for CASSLAAGEVGEQYF.